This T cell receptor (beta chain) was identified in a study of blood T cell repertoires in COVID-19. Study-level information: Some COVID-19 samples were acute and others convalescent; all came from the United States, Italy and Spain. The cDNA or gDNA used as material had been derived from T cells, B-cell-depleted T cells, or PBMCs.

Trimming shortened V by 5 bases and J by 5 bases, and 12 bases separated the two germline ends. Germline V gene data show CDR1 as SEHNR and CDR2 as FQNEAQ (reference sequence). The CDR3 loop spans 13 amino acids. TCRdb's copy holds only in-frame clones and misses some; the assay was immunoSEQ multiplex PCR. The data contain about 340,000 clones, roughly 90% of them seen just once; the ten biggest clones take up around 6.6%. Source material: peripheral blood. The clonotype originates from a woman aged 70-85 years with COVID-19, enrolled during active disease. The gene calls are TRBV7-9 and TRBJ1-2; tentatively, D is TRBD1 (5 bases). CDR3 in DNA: TGTGCCAGCAGCCTGGACAAGGATTATGGCTACACCTTC. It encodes CASSLDKDYGYTF.